The 8 T cell receptor beta chains below were found in one sample sequenced in a study of blood T cells in healthy people across ages. Sample-barcoded 5' priming and a J-beta primer mix drove a second PCR of 7 to 11 cycles. TCRdb re-analysed the 5' RACE reads in MiXCR, keeping a single row per CDR3 protein. The sample lists 730,000 or so distinct CDR3 sequences, over 40% occurring once. The sequencing input was blood. The receptors originated from an elderly man in good health.

V gene TRBV15 combines with J gene TRBJ2-7; perhaps TRBD2 as D (7 bases). Looked up from germline, CDR1 is LNHNV and CDR2 is YYDKDF (reference sequence). This CDR3 is 16 amino acids long. V was clipped by 3 bases and J by 3 bases, with 18 bases between them. CDR3 protein: CATSSGVGGGYYEQYF. Written as DNA, the CDR3 is TGTGCCACCAGCAGTGGTGTCGGCGGGGGCTACTACGAGCAGTACTTC.

This clonotype was observed once. V usage is TRBV7-2 and J usage is TRBJ2-5; 13 bases fit TRBD2. The end of the DNA fits TRBJ2-7 better, so the J call may be wrong. Germline V gene data show CDR1 as SGHTA and CDR2 as FQGNSA. The CDR3 loop spans 16 amino acids. CDR3 sequence: CASSPGTSGTPFEQYF. The CDR3 DNA is TGTGCCAGCAGCCCCGGGACTAGCGGGACTCCCTTCGAGCAGTACTTC.

CDR3 nucleotide sequence: TGTGCCTGGAGGAAAGGGCAGGGTCAGCCCCAGCATTTT. Residues: CAWRKGQGQPQHF. The chain joins TRBV30 to TRBJ1-5; a weak D match, TRBD1 (5 bases). The V gene's germline CDR1 is GTSNPN and CDR2 SVGIG (reference sequence). This CDR3 has 13 residues. The ends were cut back, 3 bases at V and 6 bases at J, with 12 bases in the middle. The variable domain in full, completed from reference TRBV30 and TRBJ1-5, reads SQTIHQWPATLVQPVGSPLSLECTVEGTSNPNLYWYRQAAGRGLQLLFYSVGIGQISSEVPQNLSASRPQDRQFILSSKKLLLSDSGFYLCAWRKGQGQPQHFGDGTRLSIL.

This rearrangement joins TRBV6-1 to TRBJ1-2; D not certain. The CDR3 runs to 13 residues. CDR1 and CDR2 (germline): MNHNS, SASEGT. The germline V and J ends were trimmed by 4 bases and 0 bases, with 6 bases remaining between them. The CDR3 protein is CASSGPPNYGYTF. CDR3 coding DNA: TGTGCCAGCAGTGGCCCACCTAACTATGGCTACACCTTC.

This sequence joins TRBV10-3 and TRBJ2-1; the match to TRBD2 covers 8 bases. V trimming: 7 bases; J trimming: 2 bases; junction bases outside the gene matches: 4. The CDR3 has 14 amino acids. CDR1 ENHRY and CDR2 SYGVKD come from the germline V gene. CDR3 protein: CAIKGSGAYNEQFF. The CDR3 nucleotides read TGTGCCATCAAGGGTAGCGGGGCCTACAATGAGCAGTTCTTC.

This clonotype was seen many times. This chain links TRBV12-3 or TRBV12-4 with TRBJ2-3, with no clear D. Trimming stripped 6 bases from V and 0 bases from J, with 10 bases between. This CDR3 contains 14 residues. Written as DNA, the CDR3 is TGTGCCAGCAGACAGACTGCTAGCACAGATACGCAGTATTTT. Protein: CASRQTASTDTQYF.

This chain joins TRBV28 and TRBJ2-5; a possible D gene is TRBD2 (6 bases). The CDR3 is 16 residues long. Trimming took 2 bases from V and 1 from J, leaving 14 bases between them. The germline V gene has CDR1 MDHEN and CDR2 SYDVKM. CDR3 DNA sequence: TGTGCCAGCAGTTTAAGGGAGGAGGGTGGCCAAGAGACCCAGTACTTC. This encodes CASSLREEGGQETQYF.

This rearrangement joins TRBV12-3 or TRBV12-4 to TRBJ1-4, with D hard to call. The germline V and J ends were trimmed by 8 bases and 10 bases, with 17 bases remaining between them. CDR3 length: 13 amino acids. In DNA form, the CDR3 reads TGTGCCAGCCAAAGTAGGGCTGTAGGAAAACTGTTTTTT. It codes for CASQSRAVGKLFF.